The rows below give T cell receptor beta chains drawn from one sample of a study of identical twins. TCRdb recomputed calls from the 5' RACE reads with MiXCR, one row per CDR3 protein. The sample lists under 500,000 distinct CDR3 sequences; 13% to 15% were seen once. The same sample was also studied in work on yellow fever vaccine responses in identical twins.

The sequencing sample was made of CD4+ T cells sorted from blood. These TCRs come from a young woman in good health. Both conserved end residues are part of each CDR3. The D gene is left open where the match is weak. Only some rows state a clone size, as once, few, many or a class for expanded clones.

CDR3 DNA: TGTGCCAGTAGTAGACCGCAGGGGACGAACACCGGGGAGCTGTTTTTT
CDR3 protein: CASSRPQGTNTGELFF
V gene: TRBV19
J gene: TRBJ2-2
D gene: .
clone size: few

CDR3 DNA: TGTGCCAGCGAAGGCCAGGCGTCTGGGGCCAACGTCCTGACTTTC
CDR3 protein: CASEGQASGANVLTF
V gene: TRBV2
J gene: TRBJ2-6
D gene: .
clone size: few

CDR3 DNA: TGTGCCAGCAGCCAACCAACGGGACAGGGAAACATTCAGTACTTC
CDR3 protein: CASSQPTGQGNIQYF
V gene: TRBV7-8
J gene: TRBJ2-4
D gene: TRBD1
clone size: many

CDR3 DNA: TGTGCCAGCAGTTTAGCGTGGGGGTACAGACAAGAGACCCAGTACTTC
CDR3 protein: CASSLAWGYRQETQYF
V gene: TRBV12-3/TRBV12-4
J gene: TRBJ2-5
D gene: .
clone size: once

CDR3 DNA: TGTGCCAACAAACGGGACAGCCGCTTAAACTACGAGCAGTACTTC
CDR3 protein: CANKRDSRLNYEQYF
V gene: TRBV2
J gene: TRBJ2-7
D gene: TRBD1
clone size: once

CDR3 DNA: TGTGCCAGCAGTCCCTGGAGACTAGCGGGGGGCCAAAAGGGAGAGACCCAGTACTTC
CDR3 protein: CASSPWRLAGGQKGETQYF
V gene: TRBV6-2/TRBV6-3
J gene: TRBJ2-5
D gene: TRBD2
clone size: .

CDR3 DNA: TGCAGCGTTTCACAGGGCTACGAGCAGTACTTC
CDR3 protein: CSVSQGYEQYF
V gene: TRBV29-1
J gene: TRBJ2-7
D gene: .
clone size: few

CDR3 DNA: TGTGCCAGCAGCCAGAGCGGACTAGCGGGGGACCACTCCTACAATGAGCAGTTCTTC
CDR3 protein: CASSQSGLAGDHSYNEQFF
V gene: TRBV3-1
J gene: TRBJ2-1
D gene: TRBD2
clone size: .

CDR3 DNA: TGTGCCAGCAGCATAACGGACAGGGGCGAGCAGTACTTC
CDR3 protein: CASSITDRGEQYF
V gene: TRBV7-8
J gene: TRBJ2-7
D gene: TRBD1
clone size: few

CDR3 DNA: TGCAGTGTGGGGCCCGGGACAGGGCGACTTAAGCAGTACTTC
CDR3 protein: CSVGPGTGRLKQYF
V gene: TRBV20-1
J gene: TRBJ2-7
D gene: TRBD1
clone size: many

CDR3 DNA: TGTGCCAGCTGCTTAACAGGGAACACTATCGGCTCCTACAATGAGCAGTTCTTC
CDR3 protein: CASCLTGNTIGSYNEQFF
V gene: TRBV12-3/TRBV12-4
J gene: TRBJ2-1
D gene: .
clone size: .

CDR3 DNA: TGTGCCAGCAGTACCGGCGGGACAGGGAATTATCCCAAGCATTTT
CDR3 protein: CASSTGGTGNYPKHF
V gene: TRBV12-3/TRBV12-4
J gene: TRBJ1-5
D gene: TRBD1
clone size: .

CDR3 DNA: TGTGCCAGCAGGTCCCACGGTGGGCTAGGTCTCAATGAGCAGTTCTTC
CDR3 protein: CASRSHGGLGLNEQFF
V gene: TRBV12-3/TRBV12-4
J gene: TRBJ2-1
D gene: .
clone size: .

CDR3 DNA: TGTGCCAGCAGCTTGGGGTCAAAGGAGCAGTACTTC
CDR3 protein: CASSLGSKEQYF
V gene: TRBV5-6
J gene: TRBJ2-7
D gene: .
clone size: few

CDR3 DNA: TGTGCCAGCAGCTTAAAAGCGGGAGGGCCGGGGGAGCAGTACTTC
CDR3 protein: CASSLKAGGPGEQYF
V gene: TRBV7-2
J gene: TRBJ2-7
D gene: TRBD2
clone size: .

CDR3 DNA: TGCGCCAGCAGCCCGGACAGCAATCAGCCCCAGCATTTT
CDR3 protein: CASSPDSNQPQHF
V gene: TRBV18
J gene: TRBJ1-5
D gene: .
clone size: many

CDR3 DNA: TGCGCCAGCAGCTTGGTGTTGGCTAGCGAAGAGACCCAGTACTTC
CDR3 protein: CASSLVLASEETQYF
V gene: TRBV5-1
J gene: TRBJ2-5
D gene: .
clone size: .

CDR3 DNA: TGTGCCAGCGGGGCCCAAGGACTAGCGGGGGCAGATACGCAGTATTTT
CDR3 protein: CASGAQGLAGADTQYF
V gene: TRBV9
J gene: TRBJ2-3
D gene: TRBD2
clone size: .

CDR3 DNA: TGCGCCAGCAGCTTGGAGGGACTTAACCAAGAGACCCAGTACTTC
CDR3 protein: CASSLEGLNQETQYF
V gene: TRBV5-1
J gene: TRBJ2-5
D gene: .
clone size: many

CDR3 DNA: TGTGCCAGCCCCAAATGGGGAGTCTCTGGGGCCAACGTCCTGACTTTC
CDR3 protein: CASPKWGVSGANVLTF
V gene: TRBV21-1
J gene: TRBJ2-6
D gene: .
clone size: few

CDR3 DNA: TGCAGTGCTAGAGAAGGAACTAGCCCTACCTACGAGCAGTACTTC
CDR3 protein: CSAREGTSPTYEQYF
V gene: TRBV20-1
J gene: TRBJ2-7
D gene: .
clone size: few

CDR3 DNA: TGTGCCAGCAGTTTCTCCTTTAGCGGCCTGTACAATGAGCAGTTCTTC
CDR3 protein: CASSFSFSGLYNEQFF
V gene: TRBV28
J gene: TRBJ2-1
D gene: .
clone size: few

CDR3 DNA: TGCGCCAGCAGCTTGGGTCAGGGGATCGCCTACGAGCAGTACTTC
CDR3 protein: CASSLGQGIAYEQYF
V gene: TRBV5-1
J gene: TRBJ2-7
D gene: .
clone size: many

CDR3 DNA: TGCAGCGTTGATGGGACTAGCGACCTCGAGACCCAGTACTTC
CDR3 protein: CSVDGTSDLETQYF
V gene: TRBV29-1
J gene: TRBJ2-5
D gene: TRBD2
clone size: many

CDR3 DNA: TGTGCCAGCTCACCTAGGGCTTTCGGGGACGAGCAGTACTTC
CDR3 protein: CASSPRAFGDEQYF
V gene: TRBV18
J gene: TRBJ2-7
D gene: .
clone size: .

CDR3 DNA: TGTGCCAGCAGTTTACAGGGACAGGGCGATCACGAGCAGTACTTC
CDR3 protein: CASSLQGQGDHEQYF
V gene: TRBV28
J gene: TRBJ2-7
D gene: TRBD1
clone size: few

CDR3 DNA: TGTGCCAGCAGTTTAACATCGGGAGGTGGAAAACTGTTTTTT
CDR3 protein: CASSLTSGGGKLFF
V gene: TRBV12-3/TRBV12-4
J gene: TRBJ1-4
D gene: .
clone size: few

CDR3 DNA: TGTGCCAGCAGCCCATTGACTAGCGGGCGTTACGAGCAGTACTTC
CDR3 protein: CASSPLTSGRYEQYF
V gene: TRBV7-2
J gene: TRBJ2-7
D gene: TRBD2
clone size: few

CDR3 DNA: TGTGCCAGCAGCCGGGCTGGTGCGCGGGGGCAAGAGACCCAGTACTTC
CDR3 protein: CASSRAGARGQETQYF
V gene: TRBV6-1
J gene: TRBJ2-5
D gene: TRBD2
clone size: .

CDR3 DNA: TGTGCCAGCAGTTACTCCAACGTTGGGGTCTACGAGCAGTACTTC
CDR3 protein: CASSYSNVGVYEQYF
V gene: TRBV6-5
J gene: TRBJ2-7
D gene: .
clone size: .

CDR3 DNA: TGTGCCAGCAGCCTCATAGCGGTCCACACAGATACGCAGTATTTT
CDR3 protein: CASSLIAVHTDTQYF
V gene: TRBV3-1
J gene: TRBJ2-3
D gene: .
clone size: .

CDR3 DNA: TGCGCCAGCAGCTCCGGGACAGATCACTCCTACGAGCAGTACTTC
CDR3 protein: CASSSGTDHSYEQYF
V gene: TRBV5-1
J gene: TRBJ2-7
D gene: TRBD1
clone size: many

CDR3 DNA: TGTGCCAGCAGTTACTCTCGTGGTCAGCCCCAGCATTTT
CDR3 protein: CASSYSRGQPQHF
V gene: TRBV6-5
J gene: TRBJ1-5
D gene: .
clone size: .

CDR3 DNA: TGCAGCGTTGAAGTTAAGGGCACCGGGGAGCTGTTTTTT
CDR3 protein: CSVEVKGTGELFF
V gene: TRBV29-1
J gene: TRBJ2-2
D gene: .
clone size: .

CDR3 DNA: TGTGCCAGCAGCCAAGAAGCGAGTAATCAGCCCCAGCATTTT
CDR3 protein: CASSQEASNQPQHF
V gene: TRBV4-2
J gene: TRBJ1-5
D gene: .
clone size: .

CDR3 DNA: TGTGCCATCAGTGAAAACATAGATACGCAGTATTTT
CDR3 protein: CAISENIDTQYF
V gene: TRBV10-3
J gene: TRBJ2-3
D gene: .
clone size: few

CDR3 DNA: TGTGCCAGCAGCCCCTCAAGGCGGGGGCTGGCAGATGAGCAGTTCTTC
CDR3 protein: CASSPSRRGLADEQFF
V gene: TRBV7-9
J gene: TRBJ2-1
D gene: .
clone size: few

CDR3 DNA: TGTGCCAGCAGTGAATTTACGGCAGCGAACATTCAGTACTTC
CDR3 protein: CASSEFTAANIQYF
V gene: TRBV2
J gene: TRBJ2-4
D gene: .
clone size: few

CDR3 DNA: TGTGCCAGCAGTTTTGGACCTACCCAGTACTTC
CDR3 protein: CASSFGPTQYF
V gene: TRBV28
J gene: TRBJ2-5
D gene: .
clone size: .

CDR3 DNA: TGTGCCAGCAGCTCCGGACAGAACAACCCCGGGGAGCTGTTTTTT
CDR3 protein: CASSSGQNNPGELFF
V gene: TRBV7-8
J gene: TRBJ2-2
D gene: .
clone size: few

CDR3 DNA: TGTGCCAGCAGGACGACCCCCGGGACAGGGGGCGCGAGTGGGTCCTACGAGCAGTACTTC
CDR3 protein: CASRTTPGTGGASGSYEQYF
V gene: TRBV28
J gene: TRBJ2-7
D gene: TRBD1
clone size: few

CDR3 DNA: TGTGCCAGCAGCTTGGAAGGGAAAGACATTCAGTACTTC
CDR3 protein: CASSLEGKDIQYF
V gene: TRBV7-8
J gene: TRBJ2-4
D gene: .
clone size: .

CDR3 DNA: TGTGCCAGCAGCCAAGAAATGGGTCAGACCACAGATACGCAGTATTTT
CDR3 protein: CASSQEMGQTTDTQYF
V gene: TRBV3-1
J gene: TRBJ2-3
D gene: .
clone size: few

CDR3 DNA: TGTGCCAGCAGGCGGCTACAGGCGAACACCGGGGAGCTGTTTTTT
CDR3 protein: CASRRLQANTGELFF
V gene: TRBV2
J gene: TRBJ2-2
D gene: .
clone size: .

CDR3 DNA: TGTGCCAGCAGCTTAGGGTACTGGCGACTAGCGCTCGACGAGACCCAGTACTTC
CDR3 protein: CASSLGYWRLALDETQYF
V gene: TRBV11-2
J gene: TRBJ2-5
D gene: TRBD2
clone size: .

CDR3 DNA: TGTGCCATCAGTGGGGGACAGATAAACTATGGCTACACCTTC
CDR3 protein: CAISGGQINYGYTF
V gene: TRBV10-3
J gene: TRBJ1-2
D gene: TRBD1
clone size: few

CDR3 DNA: TGTGCCATCAGTGAATACACAGATACGCAGTATTTT
CDR3 protein: CAISEYTDTQYF
V gene: TRBV10-3
J gene: TRBJ2-3
D gene: .
clone size: .

CDR3 DNA: TGTGCCATCAGGACTAGCCCCGGGGAGCTGTTTTTT
CDR3 protein: CAIRTSPGELFF
V gene: TRBV10-3
J gene: TRBJ2-2
D gene: TRBD2
clone size: few

CDR3 DNA: TGTGCCAGCAGTTCAGTGGCCCTAGGGCAGCCCCAGCATTTT
CDR3 protein: CASSSVALGQPQHF
V gene: TRBV6-5
J gene: TRBJ1-5
D gene: .
clone size: .

CDR3 DNA: TGCGCCAGCAGTCGGACAGGGACCTTCGAGCAGTACTTC
CDR3 protein: CASSRTGTFEQYF
V gene: TRBV5-1
J gene: TRBJ2-7
D gene: TRBD1
clone size: .

CDR3 DNA: TGCAGTGCTAGAGATATGACAGGGAACTATAATTCACCCCTCCACTTT
CDR3 protein: CSARDMTGNYNSPLHF
V gene: TRBV20-1
J gene: TRBJ1-6
D gene: TRBD1
clone size: few

CDR3 DNA: TGTGCCAGCAGTTTGGGGGGGCTTAGCTATGGCTACACCTTC
CDR3 protein: CASSLGGLSYGYTF
V gene: TRBV12-3/TRBV12-4
J gene: TRBJ1-2
D gene: .
clone size: few

CDR3 DNA: TGCGCCAGCAGCCCATTAGCCGGGGGGACCTCCTACAATGAGCAGTTCTTC
CDR3 protein: CASSPLAGGTSYNEQFF
V gene: TRBV5-1
J gene: TRBJ2-1
D gene: TRBD2
clone size: .

CDR3 DNA: TGTGCCAGCAGGGAGACAGGGACCCCCCGCGAGCAGTACTTC
CDR3 protein: CASRETGTPREQYF
V gene: TRBV28
J gene: TRBJ2-7
D gene: TRBD1
clone size: few

CDR3 DNA: TGTGCCAGCAGTAGGGATGGACAGACCTCTTACGAGCAGTACTTC
CDR3 protein: CASSRDGQTSYEQYF
V gene: TRBV6-2/TRBV6-3
J gene: TRBJ2-7
D gene: .
clone size: .